Here is one TCR beta chain with its context. Germline V gene data show CDR1 as SGHRS and CDR2 as YFSETQ. This CDR3 has 15 residues. Trimming removed 4 bases at V and 4 bases at J, with 17 bases between. TCRdb keeps only in-frame clones here, not all; method: immunoSEQ multiplex PCR. The table includes tens of thousands of clones, 85% to 90% detected once. This sample was taken from a study of blood T cell repertoires in COVID-19. The specimen was peripheral blood. This chain connects TRBV5-1 to TRBJ2-5; tentatively, D is TRBD2 (7 bases). This clonotype originated in a man aged 35-49 years with acute or convalescent COVID-19. CDR3 protein: CASSAGRGGGETQYF. In DNA form, the CDR3 reads TGCGCCAGCAGCGCCGGTCGGGGAGGGGGAGAGACCCAGTACTTC.